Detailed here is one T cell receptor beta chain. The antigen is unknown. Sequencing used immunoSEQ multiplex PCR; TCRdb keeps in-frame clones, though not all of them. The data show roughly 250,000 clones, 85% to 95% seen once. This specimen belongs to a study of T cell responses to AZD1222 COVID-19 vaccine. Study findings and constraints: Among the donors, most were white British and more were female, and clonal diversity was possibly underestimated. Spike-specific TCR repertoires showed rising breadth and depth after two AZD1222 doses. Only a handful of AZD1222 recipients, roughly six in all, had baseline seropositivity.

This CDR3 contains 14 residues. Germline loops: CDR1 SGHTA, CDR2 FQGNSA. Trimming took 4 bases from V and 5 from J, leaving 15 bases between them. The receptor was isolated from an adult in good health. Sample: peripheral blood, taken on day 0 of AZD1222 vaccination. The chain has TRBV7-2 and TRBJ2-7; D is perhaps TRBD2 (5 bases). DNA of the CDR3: TGTGCCAGCAGCTACGGAAAGTCGGGGAACGAGCAGTACTTC. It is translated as CASSYGKSGNEQYF.